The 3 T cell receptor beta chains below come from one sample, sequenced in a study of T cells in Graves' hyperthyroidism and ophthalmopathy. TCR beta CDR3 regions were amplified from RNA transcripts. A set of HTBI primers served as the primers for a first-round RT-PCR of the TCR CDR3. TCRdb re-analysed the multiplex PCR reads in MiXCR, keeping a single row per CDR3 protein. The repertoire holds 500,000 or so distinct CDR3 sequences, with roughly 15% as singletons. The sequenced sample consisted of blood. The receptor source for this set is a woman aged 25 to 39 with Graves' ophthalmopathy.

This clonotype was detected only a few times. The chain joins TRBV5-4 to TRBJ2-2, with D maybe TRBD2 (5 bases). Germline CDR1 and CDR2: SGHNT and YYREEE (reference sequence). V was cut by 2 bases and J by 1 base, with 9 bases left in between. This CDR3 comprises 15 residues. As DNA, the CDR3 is TGTGCCAGCAGCTTCGTCGGGATGAACACCGGGGAGCTGTTTTTT. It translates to CASSFVGMNTGELFF.

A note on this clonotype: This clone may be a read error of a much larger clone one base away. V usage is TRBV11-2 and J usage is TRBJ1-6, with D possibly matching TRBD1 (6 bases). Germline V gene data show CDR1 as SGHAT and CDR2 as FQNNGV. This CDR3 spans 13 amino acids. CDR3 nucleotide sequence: TGTGCCAGCGGCACGGACAGTAATTCACTCCTCCACTTT. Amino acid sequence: CASGTDSNSLLHF.

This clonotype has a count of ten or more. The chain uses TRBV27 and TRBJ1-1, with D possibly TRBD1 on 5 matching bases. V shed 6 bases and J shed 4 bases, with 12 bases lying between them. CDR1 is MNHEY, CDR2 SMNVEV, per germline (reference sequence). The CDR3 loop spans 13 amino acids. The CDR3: CASRISGATEAFF. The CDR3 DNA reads TGTGCCAGCAGAATCTCCGGGGCCACTGAAGCTTTCTTT.